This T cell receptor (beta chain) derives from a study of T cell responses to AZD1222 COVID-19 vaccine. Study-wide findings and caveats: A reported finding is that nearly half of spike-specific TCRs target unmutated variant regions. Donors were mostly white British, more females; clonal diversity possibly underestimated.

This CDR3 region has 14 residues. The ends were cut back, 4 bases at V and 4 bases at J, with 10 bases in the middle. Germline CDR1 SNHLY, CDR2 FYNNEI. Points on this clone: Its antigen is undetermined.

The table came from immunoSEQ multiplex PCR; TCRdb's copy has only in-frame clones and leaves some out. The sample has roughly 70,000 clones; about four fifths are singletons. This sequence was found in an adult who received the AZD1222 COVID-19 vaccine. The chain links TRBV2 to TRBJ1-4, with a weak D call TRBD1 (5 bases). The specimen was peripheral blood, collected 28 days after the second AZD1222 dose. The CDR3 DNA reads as TGTGCCAGCAGTGTGCAGGGAGGTAATGAAAAACTGTTTTTT. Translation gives CASSVQGGNEKLFF.